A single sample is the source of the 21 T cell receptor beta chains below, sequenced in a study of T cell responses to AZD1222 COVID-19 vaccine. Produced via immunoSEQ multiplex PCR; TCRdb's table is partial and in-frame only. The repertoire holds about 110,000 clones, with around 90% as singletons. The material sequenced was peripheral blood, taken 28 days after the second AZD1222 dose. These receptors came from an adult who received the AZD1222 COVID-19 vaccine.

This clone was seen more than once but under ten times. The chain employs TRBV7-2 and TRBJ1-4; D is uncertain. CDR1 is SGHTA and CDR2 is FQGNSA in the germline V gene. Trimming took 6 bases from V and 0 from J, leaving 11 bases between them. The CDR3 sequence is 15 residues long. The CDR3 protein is CASRLSGATNEKLFF. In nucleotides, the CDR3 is TGTGCCAGCAGGCTCTCTGGGGCAACTAATGAAAAACTGTTTTTT.

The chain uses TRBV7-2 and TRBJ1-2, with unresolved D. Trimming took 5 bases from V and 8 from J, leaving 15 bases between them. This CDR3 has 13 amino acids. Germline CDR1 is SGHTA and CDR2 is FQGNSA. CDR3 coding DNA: TGTGCCAGCAGCGCTACGAGGGATAGCGGCTACACCTTC. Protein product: CASSATRDSGYTF.

The CDR3 region is CASSPGQMNTEAFF. CDR3 coding DNA: TGTGCCAGCAGCCCGGGACAGATGAACACTGAAGCTTTCTTT. This chain connects TRBV11-2 to TRBJ1-1; 7 bases agree with TRBD1. Germline lookup yields CDR1 SGHAT and CDR2 FQNNGV. With 5 bases clipped from V and 0 bases from J, the junction kept 3 bases outside the gene matches. The CDR3 totals 14 residues.

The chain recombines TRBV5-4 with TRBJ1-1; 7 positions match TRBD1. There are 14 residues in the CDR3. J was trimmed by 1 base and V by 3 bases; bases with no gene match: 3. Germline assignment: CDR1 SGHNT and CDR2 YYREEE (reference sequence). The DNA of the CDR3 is TGTGCCAGCAGCTGGACAGGAGCGAACACTGAAGCTTTCTTT. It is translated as CASSWTGANTEAFF.

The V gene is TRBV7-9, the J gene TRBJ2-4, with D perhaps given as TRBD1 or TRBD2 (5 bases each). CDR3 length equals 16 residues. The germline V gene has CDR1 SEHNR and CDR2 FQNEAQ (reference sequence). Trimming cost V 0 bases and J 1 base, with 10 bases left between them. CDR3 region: CASSLAEGRAKNIQYF. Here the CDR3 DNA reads TGTGCCAGCAGCTTAGCCGAGGGACGGGCCAAAAACATTCAGTACTTC.

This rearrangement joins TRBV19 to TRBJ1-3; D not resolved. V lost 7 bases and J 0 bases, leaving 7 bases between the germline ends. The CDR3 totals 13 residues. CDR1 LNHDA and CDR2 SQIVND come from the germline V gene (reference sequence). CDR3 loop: CASIRNSGNTIYF. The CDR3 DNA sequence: TGTGCCAGTATAAGGAACTCTGGAAACACCATATATTTT.

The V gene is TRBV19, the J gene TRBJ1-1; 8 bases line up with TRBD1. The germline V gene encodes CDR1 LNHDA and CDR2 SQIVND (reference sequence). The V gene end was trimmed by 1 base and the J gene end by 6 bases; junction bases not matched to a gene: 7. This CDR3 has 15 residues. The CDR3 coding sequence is TGTGCCAGTAGTATAGGGACAGGGATGAAGGCTGAAGCTTTCTTT. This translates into CASSIGTGMKAEAFF.

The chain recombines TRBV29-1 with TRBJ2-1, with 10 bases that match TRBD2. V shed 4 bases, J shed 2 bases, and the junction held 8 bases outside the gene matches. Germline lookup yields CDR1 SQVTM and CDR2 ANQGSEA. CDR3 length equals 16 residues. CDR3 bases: TGCAGCGTTGGGGCACCGGGACTAGCGCCCTACAATGAGCAGTTCTTC. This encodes CSVGAPGLAPYNEQFF.

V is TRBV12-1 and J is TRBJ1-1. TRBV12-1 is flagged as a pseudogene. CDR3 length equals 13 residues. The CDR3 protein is CASTGRRYTEAFF. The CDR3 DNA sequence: TGTGCCAGCACTGGGCGGAGGTACACTGAAGCTTTCTTT.

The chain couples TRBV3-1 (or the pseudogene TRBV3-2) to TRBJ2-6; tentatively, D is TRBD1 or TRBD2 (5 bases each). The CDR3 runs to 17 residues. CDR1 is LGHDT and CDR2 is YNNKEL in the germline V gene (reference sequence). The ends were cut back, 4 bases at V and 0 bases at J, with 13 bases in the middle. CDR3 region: CASSRRDGSSGANVLTF. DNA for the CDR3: TGTGCCAGCAGCCGCCGGGACGGCAGCTCTGGGGCCAACGTCCTGACTTTC.

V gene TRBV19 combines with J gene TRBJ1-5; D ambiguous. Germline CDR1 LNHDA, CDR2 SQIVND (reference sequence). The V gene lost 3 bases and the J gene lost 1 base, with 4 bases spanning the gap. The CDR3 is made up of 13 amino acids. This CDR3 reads CASSMGSNQPQHF. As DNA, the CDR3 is TGTGCCAGTAGTATGGGGAGCAATCAGCCCCAGCATTTT. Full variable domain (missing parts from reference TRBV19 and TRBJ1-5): DGGITQSPKYLFRKEGQNVTLSCEQNLNHDAMYWYRQDPGQGLRLIYYSQIVNDFQKGDIAEGYSVSREKKESFPLTVTSAQKNPTAFYLCASSMGSNQPQHFGDGTRLSIL.

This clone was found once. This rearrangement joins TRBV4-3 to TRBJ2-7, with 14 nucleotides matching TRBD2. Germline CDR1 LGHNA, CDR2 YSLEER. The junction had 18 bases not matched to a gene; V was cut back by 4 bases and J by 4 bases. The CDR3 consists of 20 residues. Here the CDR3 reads CASSRQISGTSGSGSYEQYF. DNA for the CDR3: TGCGCCAGCAGCCGCCAAATTTCCGGGACTAGCGGGAGTGGTTCATACGAGCAGTACTTC.

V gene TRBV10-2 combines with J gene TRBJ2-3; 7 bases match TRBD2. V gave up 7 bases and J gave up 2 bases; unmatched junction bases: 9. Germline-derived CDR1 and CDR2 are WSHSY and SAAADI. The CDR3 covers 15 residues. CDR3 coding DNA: TGCGCCAGCACCAGCAGGGACTACCTCACAGATACGCAGTATTTT. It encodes CASTSRDYLTDTQYF.

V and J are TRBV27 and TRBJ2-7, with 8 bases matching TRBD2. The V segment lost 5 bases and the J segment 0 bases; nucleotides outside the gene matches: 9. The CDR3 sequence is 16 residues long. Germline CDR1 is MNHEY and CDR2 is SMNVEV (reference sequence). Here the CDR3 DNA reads TGTGCCAGCAGTCCCGAGGCCGGGACTAGCTCCTACGAGCAGTACTTC. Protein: CASSPEAGTSSYEQYF.

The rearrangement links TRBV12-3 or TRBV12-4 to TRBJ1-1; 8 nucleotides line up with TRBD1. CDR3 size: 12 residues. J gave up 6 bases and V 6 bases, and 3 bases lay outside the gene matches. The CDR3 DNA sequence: TGTGCCAGCAGCCTCAGGGGGCCTGAAGCTTTCTTT. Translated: CASSLRGPEAFF.

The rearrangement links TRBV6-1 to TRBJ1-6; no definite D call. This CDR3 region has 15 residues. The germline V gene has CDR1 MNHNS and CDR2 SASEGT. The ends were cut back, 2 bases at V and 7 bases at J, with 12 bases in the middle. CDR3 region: CASSELLQPNSPLHF. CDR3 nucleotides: TGTGCCAGCAGTGAATTGTTACAGCCCAATTCACCCCTCCACTTT.

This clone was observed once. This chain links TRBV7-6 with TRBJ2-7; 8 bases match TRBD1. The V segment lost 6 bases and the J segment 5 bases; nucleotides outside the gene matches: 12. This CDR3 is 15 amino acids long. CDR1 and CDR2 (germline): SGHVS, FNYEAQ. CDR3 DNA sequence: TGTGCCAGCAGTCTTTCCCGGACAGGGACCAACGAGCAGTACTTC. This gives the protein CASSLSRTGTNEQYF.

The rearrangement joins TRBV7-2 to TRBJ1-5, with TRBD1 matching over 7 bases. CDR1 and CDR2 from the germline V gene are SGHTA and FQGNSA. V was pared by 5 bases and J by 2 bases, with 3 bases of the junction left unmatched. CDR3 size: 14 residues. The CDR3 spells CASSTGQGNQPQHF. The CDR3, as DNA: TGTGCCAGCAGCACCGGACAGGGCAATCAGCCCCAGCATTTT.

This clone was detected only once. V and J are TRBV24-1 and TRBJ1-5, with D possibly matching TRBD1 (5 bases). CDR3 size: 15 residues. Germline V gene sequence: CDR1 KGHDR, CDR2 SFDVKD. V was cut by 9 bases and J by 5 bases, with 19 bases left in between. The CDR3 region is CATPGLSREDQPQHF. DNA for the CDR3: TGTGCCACCCCCGGATTAAGCAGGGAAGATCAGCCCCAGCATTTT.

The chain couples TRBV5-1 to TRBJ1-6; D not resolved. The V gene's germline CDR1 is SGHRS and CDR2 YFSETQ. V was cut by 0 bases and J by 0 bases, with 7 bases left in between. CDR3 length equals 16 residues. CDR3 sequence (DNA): TGCGCCAGCAGCTTGGATTGGAACTCCTATAATTCACCCCTCCACTTT. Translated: CASSLDWNSYNSPLHF. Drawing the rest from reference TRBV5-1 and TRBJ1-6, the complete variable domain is KAGVTQTPRYLIKTRGQQVTLSCSPISGHRSVSWYQQTPGQGLQFLFEYFSETQRNKGNFPGRFSGRQFSNSRSEMNVSTLELGDSALYLCASSLDWNSYNSPLHFGNGTRLTVT.

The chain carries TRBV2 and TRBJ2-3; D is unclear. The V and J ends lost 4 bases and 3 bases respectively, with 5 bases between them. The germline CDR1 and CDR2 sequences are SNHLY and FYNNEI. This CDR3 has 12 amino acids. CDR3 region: CASSGPTDTQYF. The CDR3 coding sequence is TGTGCCAGCAGTGGGCCGACAGATACGCAGTATTTT.